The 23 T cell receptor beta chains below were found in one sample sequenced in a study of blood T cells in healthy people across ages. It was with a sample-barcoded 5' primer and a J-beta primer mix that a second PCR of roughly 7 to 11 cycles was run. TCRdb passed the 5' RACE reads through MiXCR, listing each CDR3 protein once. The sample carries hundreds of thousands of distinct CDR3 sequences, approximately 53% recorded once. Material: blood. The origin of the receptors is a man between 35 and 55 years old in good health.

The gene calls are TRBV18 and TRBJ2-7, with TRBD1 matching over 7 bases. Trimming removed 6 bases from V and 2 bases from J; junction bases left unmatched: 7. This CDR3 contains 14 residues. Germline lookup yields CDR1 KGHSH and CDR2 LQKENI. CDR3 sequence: CASSPGTAAYEQYF. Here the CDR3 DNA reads TGTGCCAGCTCGCCCGGGACAGCTGCCTACGAGCAGTACTTC.

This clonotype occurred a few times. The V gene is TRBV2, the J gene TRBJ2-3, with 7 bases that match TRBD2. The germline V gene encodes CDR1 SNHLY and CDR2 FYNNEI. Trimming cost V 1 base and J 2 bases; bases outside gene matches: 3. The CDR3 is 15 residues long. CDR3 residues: CASSEEAGYTDTQYF. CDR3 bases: TGTGCCAGCAGTGAAGAAGCGGGGTACACAGATACGCAGTATTTT.

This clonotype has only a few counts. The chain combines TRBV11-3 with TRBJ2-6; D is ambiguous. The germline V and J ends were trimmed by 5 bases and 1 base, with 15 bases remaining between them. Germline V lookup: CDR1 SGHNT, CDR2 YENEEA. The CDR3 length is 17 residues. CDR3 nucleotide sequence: TGTGCCAGCAGCCCAGAAAACGCCGTGTCTGGGGCCAACGTCCTGACTTTC. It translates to CASSPENAVSGANVLTF.

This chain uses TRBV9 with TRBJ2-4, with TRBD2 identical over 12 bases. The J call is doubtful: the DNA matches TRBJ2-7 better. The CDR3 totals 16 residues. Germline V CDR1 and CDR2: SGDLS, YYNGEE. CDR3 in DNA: TGTGCCAGCAGCGTTGGGGCCGGGACTAGCGGGTACGAGCAGTACTTC. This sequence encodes CASSVGAGTSGYEQYF.

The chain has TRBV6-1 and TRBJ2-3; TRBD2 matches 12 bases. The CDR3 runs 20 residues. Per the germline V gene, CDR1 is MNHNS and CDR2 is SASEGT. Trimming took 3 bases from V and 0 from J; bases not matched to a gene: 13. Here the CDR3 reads CASSDPGLAGKRRSTDTQYF. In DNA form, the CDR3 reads TGTGCCAGCAGTGATCCAGGACTAGCGGGAAAAAGAAGGAGCACAGATACGCAGTATTTT.

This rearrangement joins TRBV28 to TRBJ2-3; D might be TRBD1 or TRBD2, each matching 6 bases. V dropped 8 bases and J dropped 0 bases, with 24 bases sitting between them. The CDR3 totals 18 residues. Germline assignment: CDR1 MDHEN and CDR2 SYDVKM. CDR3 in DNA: TGTGCCAGCCTTCTAAGTGGCTGGGGGCGGGAAAGCACAGATACGCAGTATTTT. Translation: CASLLSGWGRESTDTQYF.

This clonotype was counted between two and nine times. The CDR3 nucleotides are TGTGCCACCAGTGATTTCGGGCTAGTCCCGTTCTTC. It encodes CATSDFGLVPFF. The chain recombines TRBV24-1 with TRBJ2-1; D ambiguous. The V gene lost 1 base and the J gene lost 15 bases, with 12 bases spanning the gap. This CDR3 comprises 12 residues. Germline CDR1 and CDR2: KGHDR and SFDVKD.

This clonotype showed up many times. CDR3 coding DNA: TGTGCCAGCAGTGAAATCGGCCGAGAGACCCAGTACTTC. As protein: CASSEIGRETQYF. The chain joins TRBV25-1 to TRBJ2-5, with D unclear. CDR3 length: 13 residues. Between the trimmed V and J ends, which lost 2 bases and 4 bases, there was a span of 8 bases. CDR1 is MGHDK, CDR2 SYGVNS, per germline.

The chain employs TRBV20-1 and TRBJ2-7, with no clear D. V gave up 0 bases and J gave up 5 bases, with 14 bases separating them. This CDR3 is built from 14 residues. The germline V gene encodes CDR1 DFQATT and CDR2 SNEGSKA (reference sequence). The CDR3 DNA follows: TGCAGTGCTAGAGATCGATTGGCTCTCGACGAGCAGTACTTC. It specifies CSARDRLALDEQYF.

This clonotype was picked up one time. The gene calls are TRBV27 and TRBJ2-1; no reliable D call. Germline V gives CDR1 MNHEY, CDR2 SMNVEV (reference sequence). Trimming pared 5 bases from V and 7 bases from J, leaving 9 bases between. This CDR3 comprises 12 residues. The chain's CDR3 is CASSVLGNEQFF. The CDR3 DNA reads TGTGCCAGCAGTGTCCTAGGGAATGAGCAGTTCTTC.

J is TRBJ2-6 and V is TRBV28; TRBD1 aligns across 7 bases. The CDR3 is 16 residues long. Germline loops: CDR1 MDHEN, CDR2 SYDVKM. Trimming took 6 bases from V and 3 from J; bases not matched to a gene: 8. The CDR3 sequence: CASRNRGSDGANVLTF. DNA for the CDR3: TGTGCCAGCAGGAACAGGGGATCGGATGGGGCCAACGTCCTGACTTTC.

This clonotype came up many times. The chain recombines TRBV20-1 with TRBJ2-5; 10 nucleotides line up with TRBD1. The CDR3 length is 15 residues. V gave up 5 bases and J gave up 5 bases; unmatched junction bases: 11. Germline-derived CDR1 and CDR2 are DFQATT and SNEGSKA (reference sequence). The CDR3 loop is CSAPDRGGLRETQYF. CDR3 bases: TGCAGTGCTCCGGACAGGGGGGGACTAAGGGAGACCCAGTACTTC.

The CDR3 spells CASSFFLGSVEADTQYF. The CDR3 nucleotides are TGTGCCAGCAGCTTTTTCCTAGGGAGTGTTGAGGCAGATACGCAGTATTTT. The rearrangement joins TRBV11-2 to TRBJ2-3; D is possibly TRBD2 (5 bases). Germline lookup yields CDR1 SGHAT and CDR2 FQNNGV. V was clipped by 3 bases and J by 4 bases, with 20 bases between them. The CDR3 spans 17 residues. Drawing the rest from reference TRBV11-2 and TRBJ2-3, the complete variable domain is EAGVAQSPRYKIIEKRQSVAFWCNPISGHATLYWYQQILGQGPKLLIQFQNNGVVDDSQLPKDRFSAERLKGVDSTLKIQPAKLEDSAVYLCASSFFLGSVEADTQYFGPGTRLTVL.

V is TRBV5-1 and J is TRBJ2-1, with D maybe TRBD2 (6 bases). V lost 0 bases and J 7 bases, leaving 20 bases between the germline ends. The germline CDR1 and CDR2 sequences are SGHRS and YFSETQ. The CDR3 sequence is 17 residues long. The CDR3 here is CASSLGLGTPRGNEQFF. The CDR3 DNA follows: TGCGCCAGCAGCTTGGGTTTGGGGACCCCCCGGGGGAATGAGCAGTTCTTC.

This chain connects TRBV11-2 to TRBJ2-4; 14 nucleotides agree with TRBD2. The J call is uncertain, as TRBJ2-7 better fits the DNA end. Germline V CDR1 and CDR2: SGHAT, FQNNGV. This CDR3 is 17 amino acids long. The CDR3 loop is CASSLAGLAGVSYEQYF. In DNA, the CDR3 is TGTGCCAGCAGCTTAGCGGGACTAGCGGGAGTTTCCTACGAGCAGTACTTC.

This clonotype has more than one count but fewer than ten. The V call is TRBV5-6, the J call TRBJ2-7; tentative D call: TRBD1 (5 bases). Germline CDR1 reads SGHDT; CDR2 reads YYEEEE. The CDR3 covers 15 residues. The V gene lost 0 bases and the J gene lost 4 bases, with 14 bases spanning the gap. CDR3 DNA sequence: TGTGCCAGCAGCTTGGGTCGGCAGGGCTGGTACGAGCAGTACTTC. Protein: CASSLGRQGWYEQYF.

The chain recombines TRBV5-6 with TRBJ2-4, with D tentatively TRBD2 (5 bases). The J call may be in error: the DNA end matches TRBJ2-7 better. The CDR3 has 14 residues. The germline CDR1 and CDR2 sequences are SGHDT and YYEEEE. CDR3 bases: TGTGCCAGCAGCTTTTTCAACCGGGGCTACGAGCAGTACTTC. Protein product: CASSFFNRGYEQYF.

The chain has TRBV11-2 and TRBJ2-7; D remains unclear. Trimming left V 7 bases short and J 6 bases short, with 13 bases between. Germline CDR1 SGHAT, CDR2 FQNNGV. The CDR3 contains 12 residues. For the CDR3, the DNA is TGTGCCAGCACCCAACTACCGGGCGAGCAGTACTTC. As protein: CASTQLPGEQYF. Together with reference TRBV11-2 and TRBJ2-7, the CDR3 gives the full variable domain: EAGVAQSPRYKIIEKRQSVAFWCNPISGHATLYWYQQILGQGPKLLIQFQNNGVVDDSQLPKDRFSAERLKGVDSTLKIQPAKLEDSAVYLCASTQLPGEQYFGPGTRLTVT.

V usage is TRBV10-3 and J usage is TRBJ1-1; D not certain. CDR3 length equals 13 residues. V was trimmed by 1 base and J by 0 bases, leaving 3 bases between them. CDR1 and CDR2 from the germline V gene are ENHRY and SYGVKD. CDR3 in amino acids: CAISELVNTEAFF. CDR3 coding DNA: TGTGCCATCAGTGAGTTGGTGAACACTGAAGCTTTCTTT.

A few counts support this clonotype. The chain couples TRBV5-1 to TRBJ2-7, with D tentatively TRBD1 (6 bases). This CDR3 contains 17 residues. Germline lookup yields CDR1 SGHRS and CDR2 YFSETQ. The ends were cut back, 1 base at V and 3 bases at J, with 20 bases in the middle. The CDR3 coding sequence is TGCGCCAGCAGCTTGTTAGGACAGCAGAGGATCGGCTACGAGCAGTACTTC. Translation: CASSLLGQQRIGYEQYF.

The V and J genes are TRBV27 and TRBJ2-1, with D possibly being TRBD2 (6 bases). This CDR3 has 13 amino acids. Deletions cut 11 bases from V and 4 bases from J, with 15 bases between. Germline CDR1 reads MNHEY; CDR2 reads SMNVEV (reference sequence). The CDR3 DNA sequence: TGTGCCGCGGGGCCCCACCCATACAATGAGCAGTTCTTC. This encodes CAAGPHPYNEQFF.

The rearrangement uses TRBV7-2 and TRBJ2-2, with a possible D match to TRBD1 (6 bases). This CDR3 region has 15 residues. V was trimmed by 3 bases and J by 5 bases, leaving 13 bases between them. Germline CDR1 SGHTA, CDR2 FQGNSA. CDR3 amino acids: CASSLGQGRTGELFF. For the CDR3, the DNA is TGTGCCAGCAGCTTGGGGCAGGGGCGAACCGGGGAGCTGTTTTTT.

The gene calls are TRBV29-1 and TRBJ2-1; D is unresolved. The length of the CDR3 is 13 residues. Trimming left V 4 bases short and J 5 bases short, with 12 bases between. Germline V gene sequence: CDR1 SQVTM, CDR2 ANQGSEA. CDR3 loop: CSVVQETHNEQFF. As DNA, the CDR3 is TGCAGCGTTGTGCAGGAGACCCACAATGAGCAGTTCTTC.